This T cell receptor beta chain was identified in a study of immune heterogeneity within non-small cell lung tumors (dated by TCRdb to 2016 to 2018). A note on the overall study: By histology, a few squamous cell carcinomas, 9 to 11 non-squamous carcinomas and 1 tumor not otherwise specified were included. To examine intratumoral immune heterogeneity, the study used whole-exome sequencing, RNA-seq and TCR beta repertoire sequencing on multiple spatially distinct regions of each NSCLC tumor. TCR repertoires were analyzed from roughly 60 tumor loci of under 18 patients, whereas transcriptome data were available for only around 42 loci from about a dozen patients. For mutant peptides 8 to 11 amino acids long, netMHCpan-3.0 predicted neoantigen binding to the HLA alleles of each patient. On the study overall, not on this receptor specifically: Identical dominant CDR3B clonotypes recurred across loci within a patient, yet different tumor locations also harbored unique high-frequency clones. Local T-cell repertoire clonality showed a statistically significant but moderate positive correlation with local tumor mutational burden (R around 0.36). Individual patients mostly had different high-frequency TCR beta clonotypes.

Including the terminal cysteine and phenylalanine, the CDR3 comprises 14 residues. Left in the record is the CDR3 DNA by itself, 42 bases read in frame from the first base. Compared with germline, V lacks 6 bases and J lacks 4 bases; bases without a gene match: 11. CDR1 DFQATT and CDR2 SNEGSKA were looked up in the germline V gene (reference sequence). The TCR beta CDR3 region was amplified with a multiplex PCR system whose first round ran for approximately 11 cycles using 32 V-gene forward primers and 13 J-gene reverse primers. The first PCR round was done with a QIAGEN Multiplex PCR Kit, and the primer sequences were filed in Chinese patent CN105087789A. A second PCR round added Illumina universal primers using the Phusion High-Fidelity PCR Kit. The TCR libraries underwent paired-end sequencing with a read length of 151 bp on the Illumina HiSeq X Ten platform. The study's processing was this. Cutadapt was used to discard reads without multiplex PCR primers, PEAR merged the read pairs, and MiXCR with default settings called the CDR3 regions. Repertoire diversity used Shannon entropy, and clonality was computed as one minus Shannon entropy divided by ln of productive unique sequence count. A clonotype counted as a dominant or high-frequency T-cell clone when its frequency was 0.5% or higher. TCRdb redid the processing of the public reads, applying fastp at Q25 and MiXCR, and retained in-frame beta chains. Rows are unified per CDR3 protein, each entry keeping the most common DNA and genes. Clone size and V and J calls follow TCRdb, not the original study. The sample contains about 12,000 distinct CDR3 sequences, 22% of them found a single time. The top ten clones comprise roughly 4.5% of the sample.

With regard to this clonotype: Its specific antigen is unknown. No base quality information exists; no much larger clone differs at one position.

The TCR template was genomic DNA extracted from bulk tumor tissue, and around 610 ng of gDNA was amplified for each sample. During surgery, several biopsies were collected from each primary tumor and placed as far from one another as possible within the tumor mass. The study cohort was described as untreated and was composed of newly diagnosed NSCLC cases undergoing curative surgery. The donors were fewer than 18 patients with newly diagnosed non-small cell lung cancer who were having surgery with curative intent. A couple of independent pathologists reviewed the resected tumor masses. Only high-quality DNA and RNA samples were carried forward to sequencing.

The clonotype originates from a man between 60 and 70 years old with non-small cell lung cancer. The rearrangement joined TRBV20-1 to TRBJ1-2; TRBD1 aligns with 7 central bases. Sequencing was done on a sample of lung tumor tissue. The sequence in DNA is TGCAGTGCGCCGACGACAGGGAATTTCTATGGCTACACCTTC. This encodes CSAPTTGNFYGYTF.